The 25 T cell receptor beta chains below all came from one sample that was sequenced in a study of STAT5B mutations in CD4+ large granular lymphocyte leukemia. The repertoire was sequenced with immunoSEQ multiplex PCR; TCRdb's copy has only in-frame clones and lacks some. The data hold almost 30,000 clones, with more than 65% observed a single time. Sequencing was performed on CD4+ T cells from blood buffy coats. Receptors originate from a human donor in good health.

The chain couples TRBV7-9 to TRBJ1-1; 8 positions match TRBD1. The J segment lost 3 bases and the V segment lost 1 base, leaving 7 bases of the junction unmatched. Per the germline V gene, CDR1 is SEHNR and CDR2 is FQNEAQ (reference sequence). This CDR3 comprises 16 residues. CDR3 protein: CASSLESGGFDTEAFF. In nucleotides, the CDR3 is TGTGCCAGCAGCTTAGAGTCAGGGGGCTTCGACACTGAAGCTTTCTTT.

This clone has a single count. The V and J genes are TRBV10-1 and TRBJ2-1; D is perhaps TRBD1 (6 bases). CDR1 and CDR2 from the germline V gene are WNHNN and SYGVQD (reference sequence). The V and J ends lost 7 bases and 16 bases respectively, with 20 bases between them. This CDR3 has 12 amino acids. DNA for the CDR3: TGCGCCAGCACCTTGGACAGACCGAGAGGATTCTTC. Translating gives CASTLDRPRGFF.

This sequence joins TRBV4-1 and TRBJ1-1; 9 bases fit TRBD1. J gave up 5 bases and V 4 bases, and 8 bases lay outside the gene matches. Germline V CDR1 and CDR2: MGHRA, YSYEKL. CDR3 size: 15 residues. As DNA, the CDR3 is TGCGCCAGCAGCCTACCGACAGGGGGGGAGACTGAAGCTTTCTTT. Its translation: CASSLPTGGETEAFF.

The chain combines TRBV7-2 with TRBJ2-5, with 11 bases fitting TRBD2. CDR3 length: 15 residues. The V gene end was trimmed by 4 bases and the J gene end by 5 bases; junction bases not matched to a gene: 6. Germline V CDR1 and CDR2: SGHTA, FQGNSA. The CDR3 spells CASSSGLAGGETQYF. For the CDR3, the DNA is TGTGCCAGCAGCTCCGGACTAGCGGGCGGGGAGACCCAGTACTTC.

This chain joins TRBV5-8 and TRBJ1-6; no reliable D call. Looked up from germline, CDR1 is SGHTS and CDR2 is YDEGEE. The CDR3 runs to 15 residues. Trimming removed 6 bases from V and 8 bases from J, with 18 bases in between. The CDR3 region is CASTTTRLPDSPLHF. DNA for the CDR3: TGTGCCAGCACCACAACTAGGCTTCCCGATTCACCCCTCCACTTT. Drawing the rest from reference TRBV5-8 and TRBJ1-6, the complete variable domain is EAGVTQSPTHLIKTRGQQATLRCSPISGHTSVYWYQQALGLGLQFLLWYDEGEERNRGNFPPRFSGRQFPNYSSELNVNALELEDSALYLCASTTTRLPDSPLHFGNGTRLTVT.

The chain employs TRBV5-6 and TRBJ1-2, with TRBD1 as a possible D gene (5 bases). Germline CDR1 reads SGHDT; CDR2 reads YYEEEE. Deletions cut 9 bases from V and 5 bases from J, with 17 bases between. This CDR3 comprises 13 residues. CDR3 DNA: TGTGCCACCGGGGGTGGTGAACAATATGGCTACACCTTC. This sequence encodes CATGGGEQYGYTF.

The chain carries TRBV29-1 and TRBJ2-5; D perhaps matches TRBD1 (6 bases). Germline V gene lookup returns CDR1 SQVTM and CDR2 ANQGSEA. CDR3 length: 13 amino acids. V gave up 8 bases and J gave up 4 bases, with 17 bases separating them. The CDR3 sequence: CSWETGMGETQYF. For the CDR3, the DNA is TGCAGCTGGGAAACAGGGATGGGAGAGACCCAGTACTTC. The complete variable domain, with remaining parts taken from reference TRBV29-1 and TRBJ2-5, reads SAVISQKPSRDICQRGTSLTIQCQVDSQVTMMFWYRQQPGQSLTLIATANQGSEATYESGFVIDKFPISRPNLTFSTLTVSNMSPEDSSIYLCSWETGMGETQYFGPGTRLLVL.

The chain uses TRBV15 and TRBJ2-7; D could derive from TRBD1 or TRBD2 (5 bases each). The CDR3 runs 17 residues. The V end lost 3 bases, the J end lost 0 bases, and 18 bases lay between the germline ends. Germline loops: CDR1 LNHNV, CDR2 YYDKDF (reference sequence). CDR3 sequence: CATSRRGPEGGSYEQYF. For the CDR3, the DNA is TGTGCCACCAGCAGGAGGGGACCAGAAGGCGGCTCCTACGAGCAGTACTTC.

The V and J genes are TRBV4-2 and TRBJ2-3, with 10 positions matching TRBD2. The CDR3 runs 19 residues. Per germline, CDR1 LGHNA and CDR2 YNFKEQ. The V segment lost 1 base and the J segment 2 bases; nucleotides outside the gene matches: 12. Here the CDR3 reads CASSQGGISGGSYTDTQYF. The CDR3 nucleotides are TGTGCCAGCAGCCAAGGGGGGATTAGCGGGGGGTCCTACACAGATACGCAGTATTTT.

This clone turned up a few times. The chain recombines TRBV25-1 with TRBJ2-1, with no clear D. Germline V gives CDR1 MGHDK, CDR2 SYGVNS. The CDR3 covers 11 residues. V gave up 0 bases and J gave up 11 bases, with 5 bases separating them. The CDR3 region has the DNA TGTGCCAGCAGTGAATATCAACAGCAGTTCTTC. Its translation is CASSEYQQQFF. The full variable domain, its missing parts supplied by reference TRBV25-1 and TRBJ2-1, is EADIYQTPRYLVIGTGKKITLECSQTMGHDKMYWYQQDPGMELHLIHYSYGVNSTEKGDLSSESTVSRIRTEHFPLTLESARPSHTSQYLCASSEYQQQFFGPGTRLTVL.

The chain uses TRBV9 and TRBJ1-4; no clear D. The germline V gene encodes CDR1 SGDLS and CDR2 YYNGEE. The CDR3 runs to 13 residues. V was pared by 0 bases and J by 6 bases, with 6 bases between. CDR3 in DNA: TGTGCCAGCAGCGTAGACCGAGATGAAAAACTGTTTTTT. Protein: CASSVDRDEKLFF.

The chain links TRBV12-5 to TRBJ1-2, with a possible D match to TRBD1 (5 bases). Trimming pared 4 bases from V and 0 bases from J, leaving 15 bases between. Germline CDR1 is LGHNT and CDR2 is FRNRAP. CDR3 length: 16 amino acids. This CDR3 reads CASGYKEGDSNYGYTF. The CDR3 region has the DNA TGTGCTAGTGGTTACAAAGAAGGGGATTCTAACTATGGCTACACCTTC.

This clone has just one count. The V call is TRBV5-1, the J call TRBJ1-5, with D maybe TRBD1 (5 bases). Trimming shortened V by 0 bases and J by 0 bases, and 7 bases separated the two germline ends. CDR1 and CDR2 from the germline V gene are SGHRS and YFSETQ. CDR3 size: 15 residues. The CDR3 here is CASSLGGVSNQPQHF. CDR3 sequence (DNA): TGCGCCAGCAGCTTGGGGGGGGTTAGCAATCAGCCCCAGCATTTT.

This clone came up once. This chain connects TRBV6-5 to TRBJ1-1; the D is unclear. With 5 bases removed from V and 4 bases from J, the gap between germline ends came to 5 bases. The CDR3 is 11 amino acids. CDR1 is MNHEY, CDR2 SVGAGI, per germline. The CDR3 DNA follows: TGTGCCAGCAGTACGGCCACTGAAGCTTTCTTT. Amino acid sequence: CASSTATEAFF.

The chain recombines TRBV6-1 with TRBJ2-5; the match to TRBD2 covers 9 bases. The CDR3 spans 14 residues. Germline assignment: CDR1 MNHNS and CDR2 SASEGT. V lost 6 bases and J lost 1; bases outside the gene matches: 3. Here the CDR3 DNA reads TGTGCCAGCAGACCTAGCGGGGCCCAAGAGACCCAGTACTTC. Amino acid sequence: CASRPSGAQETQYF.

V gene TRBV27 combines with J gene TRBJ1-1; a weak D match, TRBD1 (6 bases). CDR1 and CDR2 from the germline V gene are MNHEY and SMNVEV (reference sequence). There are 14 residues in the CDR3. The germline V and J ends were trimmed by 7 bases and 0 bases, with 12 bases remaining between them. CDR3 residues: CASTKGGMNTEAFF. As DNA, the CDR3 is TGTGCCAGCACCAAGGGGGGGATGAACACTGAAGCTTTCTTT.

The chain combines TRBV7-8 with TRBJ1-6; TRBD1 matches 9 bases. With V trimmed by 4 bases and J by 9 bases, 4 bases remained unmatched. The CDR3 sequence is 14 residues long. Per germline, CDR1 SGHVS and CDR2 FQNEAQ. This CDR3 is CASSSDRGTSPLHF. DNA for the CDR3: TGTGCCAGCAGCTCTGACAGGGGGACTTCACCCCTCCACTTT.

The chain links TRBV11-2 to TRBJ2-1; unclear D gene. V was trimmed by 5 bases and J by 4 bases, leaving 3 bases between them. Looked up from germline, CDR1 is SGHAT and CDR2 is FQNNGV. The CDR3 has 11 amino acids. CDR3: CASSQYNEQFF. The CDR3 nucleotides read TGTGCCAGCAGCCAATACAATGAGCAGTTCTTC. The full variable domain, its missing parts supplied by reference TRBV11-2 and TRBJ2-1, is EAGVAQSPRYKIIEKRQSVAFWCNPISGHATLYWYQQILGQGPKLLIQFQNNGVVDDSQLPKDRFSAERLKGVDSTLKIQPAKLEDSAVYLCASSQYNEQFFGPGTRLTVL.

The V and J genes are TRBV6-1 and TRBJ1-1; unclear D gene. The CDR3 has 15 residues. Germline V CDR1 and CDR2: MNHNS, SASEGT. The V end lost 5 bases, the J end lost 0 bases, and 13 bases lay between the germline ends. Here the CDR3 reads CASSLEGGVNTEAFF. In DNA, the CDR3 is TGTGCCAGCAGTCTCGAGGGAGGAGTGAACACTGAAGCTTTCTTT.

This clone was counted only a few times. This chain uses TRBV2 with TRBJ1-1, with D possibly TRBD1 on 6 matching bases. The CDR3 extends over 14 amino acids. Germline V gives CDR1 SNHLY, CDR2 FYNNEI. Trimming left V 6 bases short and J 2 bases short, with 13 bases between. Here the CDR3 DNA reads TGTGCCAGCAGGGAACAGGGAAGCAACACTGAAGCTTTCTTT. It yields the protein CASREQGSNTEAFF.

The chain is built from TRBV7-9 and TRBJ2-3; 8 bases agree with TRBD2. Trimming cost V 2 bases and J 6 bases; bases outside gene matches: 13. Per the germline V gene, CDR1 is SEHNR and CDR2 is FQNEAQ (reference sequence). The CDR3 sequence is 17 residues long. CDR3 sequence (DNA): TGTGCCAGCAGCTTATCTGCTTCGGCCGGGGGGGGCGATACGCAGTATTTT. Its protein product is CASSLSASAGGGDTQYF.

The chain is built from TRBV5-8 and TRBJ1-5; tentatively, D is TRBD1 (5 bases). Germline V gives CDR1 SGHTS, CDR2 YDEGEE. V shed 1 base and J shed 0 bases, with 14 bases lying between them. CDR3 length: 17 residues. The CDR3 bases are TGTGCCAGCAGCTTGAAAGGGACGAGTTATAGCAATCAGCCCCAGCATTTT. Amino acids: CASSLKGTSYSNQPQHF.

This sequence joins TRBV2 and TRBJ1-5; TRBD1 might be the D (5 bases). CDR3 length equals 17 residues. V dropped 1 base and J dropped 6 bases, with 19 bases sitting between them. The germline V gene encodes CDR1 SNHLY and CDR2 FYNNEI. The CDR3 protein is CASSEDGGGGRGQPQHF. The CDR3 DNA reads as TGTGCCAGCAGTGAAGACGGTGGCGGGGGTAGGGGTCAGCCCCAGCATTTT.

CDR3 DNA sequence: TGTGCCAGCAGCGTAGCGGGGTCCGGCGAGCAGTACTTC. Amino acids: CASSVAGSGEQYF. The rearrangement uses TRBV9 and TRBJ2-7; a possible D gene is TRBD2 (5 bases). The CDR3 length is 13 residues. V was shortened by 0 bases and J by 6 bases, with 10 bases between the two germline ends. Germline V gene sequence: CDR1 SGDLS, CDR2 YYNGEE.

The chain uses TRBV6-6 and TRBJ2-7, with D possibly being TRBD1 (5 bases). The V gene's germline CDR1 is MNHNY and CDR2 SVGAGI (reference sequence). Trimming shortened V by 5 bases and J by 0 bases, and 14 bases separated the two germline ends. This CDR3 has 15 amino acids. The CDR3 nucleotides read TGTGCCAGCAGTAAAACGGACACTCTCTCCTACGAGCAGTACTTC. It yields the protein CASSKTDTLSYEQYF.